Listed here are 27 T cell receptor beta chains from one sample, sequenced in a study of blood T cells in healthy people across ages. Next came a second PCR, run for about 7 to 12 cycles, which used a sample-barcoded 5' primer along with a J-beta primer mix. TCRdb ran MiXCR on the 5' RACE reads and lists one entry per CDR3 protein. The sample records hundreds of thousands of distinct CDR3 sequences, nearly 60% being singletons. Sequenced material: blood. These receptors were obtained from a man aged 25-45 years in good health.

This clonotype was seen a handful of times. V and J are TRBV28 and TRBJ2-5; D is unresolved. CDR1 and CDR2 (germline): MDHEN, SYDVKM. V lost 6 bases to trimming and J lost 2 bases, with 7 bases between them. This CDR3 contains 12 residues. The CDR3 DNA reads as TGTGCCAGCAGGCCACCACAAGAGACCCAGTACTTC. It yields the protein CASRPPQETQYF.

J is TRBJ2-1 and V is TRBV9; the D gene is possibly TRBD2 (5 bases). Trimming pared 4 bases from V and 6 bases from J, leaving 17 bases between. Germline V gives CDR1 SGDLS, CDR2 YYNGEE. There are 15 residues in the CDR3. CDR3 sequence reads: CASSPGGLRGNEQFF. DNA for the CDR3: TGTGCCAGCAGCCCTGGTGGACTCCGGGGCAATGAGCAGTTCTTC.

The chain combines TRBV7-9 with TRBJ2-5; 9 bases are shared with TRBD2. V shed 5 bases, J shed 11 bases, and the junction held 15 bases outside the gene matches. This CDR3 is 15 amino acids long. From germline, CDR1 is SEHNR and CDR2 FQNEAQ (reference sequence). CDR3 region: CASSTGTSRINEQYF. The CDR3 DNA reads TGTGCCAGCAGCACCGGGACTAGCCGAATCAATGAGCAGTACTTC.

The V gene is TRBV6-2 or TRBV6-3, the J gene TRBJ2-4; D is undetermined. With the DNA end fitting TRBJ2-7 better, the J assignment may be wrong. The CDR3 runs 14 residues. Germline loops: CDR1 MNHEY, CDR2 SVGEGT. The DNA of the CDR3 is TGTGCCAGCACCGCACACAACCCAGCCTACGAGCAGTACTTC. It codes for CASTAHNPAYEQYF.

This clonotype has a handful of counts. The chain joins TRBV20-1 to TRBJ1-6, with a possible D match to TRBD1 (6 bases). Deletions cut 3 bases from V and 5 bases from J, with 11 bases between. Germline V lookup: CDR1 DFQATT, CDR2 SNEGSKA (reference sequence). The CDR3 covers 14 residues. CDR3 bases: TGCAGTGCTAGGGTCGGACAGAATAATTCACCCCTCCACTTT. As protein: CSARVGQNNSPLHF.

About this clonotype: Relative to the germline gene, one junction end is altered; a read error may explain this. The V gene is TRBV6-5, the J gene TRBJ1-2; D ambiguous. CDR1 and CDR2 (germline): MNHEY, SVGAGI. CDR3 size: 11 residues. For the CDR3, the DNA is TGTGCTAGCAGTACGGGTTCTAACTACACCTTC. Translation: CASSTGSNYTF.

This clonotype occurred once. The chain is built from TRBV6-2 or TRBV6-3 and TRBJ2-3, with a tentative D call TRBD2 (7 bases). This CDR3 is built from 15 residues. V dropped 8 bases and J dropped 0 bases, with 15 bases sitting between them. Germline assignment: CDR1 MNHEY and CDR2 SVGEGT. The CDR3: CASDGGGASTDTQYF. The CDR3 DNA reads TGTGCCAGCGACGGAGGGGGGGCCAGCACAGATACGCAGTATTTT.

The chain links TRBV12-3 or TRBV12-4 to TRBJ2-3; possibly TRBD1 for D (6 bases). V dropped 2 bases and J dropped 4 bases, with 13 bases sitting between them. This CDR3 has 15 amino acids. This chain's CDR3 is CASSLIQGLSDTQYF. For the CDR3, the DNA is TGTGCCAGCAGTTTAATCCAGGGGTTATCAGATACGCAGTATTTT.

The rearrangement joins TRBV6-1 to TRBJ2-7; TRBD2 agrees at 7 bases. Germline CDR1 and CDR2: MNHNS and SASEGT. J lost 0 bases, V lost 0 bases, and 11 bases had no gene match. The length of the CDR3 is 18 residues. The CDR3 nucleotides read TGTGCCAGCAGTGAAGCCCCCCAGCGGGATCTTAGCTCCTACGAGCAGTACTTC. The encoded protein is CASSEAPQRDLSSYEQYF.

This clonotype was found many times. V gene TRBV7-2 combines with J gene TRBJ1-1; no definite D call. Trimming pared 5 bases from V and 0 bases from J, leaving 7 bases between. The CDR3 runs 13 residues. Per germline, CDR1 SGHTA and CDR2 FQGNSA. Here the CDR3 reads CASSPGMNTEAFF. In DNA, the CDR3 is TGTGCCAGCAGCCCCGGCATGAACACTGAAGCTTTCTTT.

CDR3 loop: CATSTWTGGRETQYF. CDR3 bases: TGTGCCACCAGCACTTGGACAGGGGGCAGGGAGACCCAGTACTTC. J is TRBJ2-5 and V is TRBV15, with 11 bases fitting TRBD1. V lost 4 bases to trimming and J lost 5 bases; unmatched junction nucleotides: 6. CDR1 and CDR2 (germline): LNHNV, YYDKDF (reference sequence). The CDR3 spans 15 residues.

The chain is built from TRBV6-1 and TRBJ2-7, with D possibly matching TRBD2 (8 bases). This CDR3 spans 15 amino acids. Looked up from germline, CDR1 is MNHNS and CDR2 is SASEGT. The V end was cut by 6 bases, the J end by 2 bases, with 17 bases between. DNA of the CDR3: TGTGCCAGCAGGGAGGGGGCGGGACTAGCCTACGAGCAGTACTTC. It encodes CASREGAGLAYEQYF.

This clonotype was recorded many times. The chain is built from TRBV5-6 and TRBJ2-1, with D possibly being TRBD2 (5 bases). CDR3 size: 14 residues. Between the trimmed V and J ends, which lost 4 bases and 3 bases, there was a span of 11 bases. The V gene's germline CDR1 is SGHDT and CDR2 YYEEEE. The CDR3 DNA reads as TGTGCCAGCAGCCCACTAGACAACTACAATGAGCAGTTCTTC. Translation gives CASSPLDNYNEQFF.

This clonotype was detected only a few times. The CDR3 DNA sequence: TGTGCCAGCAGCTTGGACAGATACACCTACGAGCAGTACTTC. Its translation: CASSLDRYTYEQYF. The genes are TRBV7-2 and TRBJ2-7; D is possibly TRBD1 (6 bases). The CDR3 totals 14 residues. Trimming took off 3 bases at V and 2 bases at J, with 11 bases between the two ends. The germline V gene has CDR1 SGHTA and CDR2 FQGNSA.

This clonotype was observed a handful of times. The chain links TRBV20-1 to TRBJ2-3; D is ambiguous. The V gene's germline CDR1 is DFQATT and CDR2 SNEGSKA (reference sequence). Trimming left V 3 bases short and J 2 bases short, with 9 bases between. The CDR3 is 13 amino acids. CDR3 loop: CSASAPITDTQYF. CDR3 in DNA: TGCAGTGCTAGTGCCCCCATCACAGATACGCAGTATTTT.

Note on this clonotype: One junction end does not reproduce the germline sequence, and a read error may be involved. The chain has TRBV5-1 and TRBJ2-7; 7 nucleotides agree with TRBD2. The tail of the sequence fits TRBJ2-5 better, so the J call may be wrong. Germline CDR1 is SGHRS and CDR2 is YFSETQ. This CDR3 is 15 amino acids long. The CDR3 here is CASGLVASGEWTQYF. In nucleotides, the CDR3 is TGCGCCAGCGGCTTGGTGGCTAGCGGCGAGTGGACCCAGTACTTC.

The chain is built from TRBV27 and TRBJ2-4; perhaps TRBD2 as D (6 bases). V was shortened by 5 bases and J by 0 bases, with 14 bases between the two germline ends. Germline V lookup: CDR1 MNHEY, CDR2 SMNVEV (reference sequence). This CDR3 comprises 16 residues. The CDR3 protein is CASSKLAVLAKNIQYF. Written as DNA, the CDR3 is TGTGCCAGCAGTAAACTAGCCGTACTAGCCAAAAACATTCAGTACTTC.

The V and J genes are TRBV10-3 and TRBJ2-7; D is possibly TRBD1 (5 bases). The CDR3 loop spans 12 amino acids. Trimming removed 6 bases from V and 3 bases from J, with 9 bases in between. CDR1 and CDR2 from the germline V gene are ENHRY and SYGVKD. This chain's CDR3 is CAIRGADYEQYF. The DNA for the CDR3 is TGTGCCATCAGAGGGGCAGACTACGAGCAGTACTTC.

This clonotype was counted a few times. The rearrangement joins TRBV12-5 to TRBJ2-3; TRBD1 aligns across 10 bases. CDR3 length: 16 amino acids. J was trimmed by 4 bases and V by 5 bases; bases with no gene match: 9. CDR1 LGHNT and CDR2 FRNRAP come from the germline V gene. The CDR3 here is CASGLGVGTGADTQYF. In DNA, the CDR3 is TGTGCTAGTGGTCTCGGCGTCGGGACAGGGGCAGATACGCAGTATTTT.

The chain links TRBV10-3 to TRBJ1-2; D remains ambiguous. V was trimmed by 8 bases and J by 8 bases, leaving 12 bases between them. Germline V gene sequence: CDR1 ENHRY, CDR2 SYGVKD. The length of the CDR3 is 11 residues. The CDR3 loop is CAIGERVGYTF. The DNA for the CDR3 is TGTGCCATCGGGGAGCGGGTCGGCTACACCTTC.

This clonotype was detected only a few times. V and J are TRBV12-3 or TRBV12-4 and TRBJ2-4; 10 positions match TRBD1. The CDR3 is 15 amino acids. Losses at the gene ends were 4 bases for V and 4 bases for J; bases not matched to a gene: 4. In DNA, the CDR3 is TGTGCCAGCAGTTCAAGGACAGGGGGGAAAAACATTCAGTACTTC. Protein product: CASSSRTGGKNIQYF.

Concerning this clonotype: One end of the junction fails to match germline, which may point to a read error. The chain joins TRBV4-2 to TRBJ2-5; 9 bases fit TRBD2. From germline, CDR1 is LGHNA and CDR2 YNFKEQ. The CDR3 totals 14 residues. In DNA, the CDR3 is TGTGCCAGCGGCCAAGAAGCGGGGGGAGGGACCCAGTACTTC. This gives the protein CASGQEAGGGTQYF.

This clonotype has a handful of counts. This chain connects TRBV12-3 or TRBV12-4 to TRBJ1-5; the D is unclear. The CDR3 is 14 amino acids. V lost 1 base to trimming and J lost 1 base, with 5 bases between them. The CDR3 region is CASSLVGSNQPQHF. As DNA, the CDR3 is TGTGCCAGCAGTTTAGTTGGAAGCAATCAGCCCCAGCATTTT.

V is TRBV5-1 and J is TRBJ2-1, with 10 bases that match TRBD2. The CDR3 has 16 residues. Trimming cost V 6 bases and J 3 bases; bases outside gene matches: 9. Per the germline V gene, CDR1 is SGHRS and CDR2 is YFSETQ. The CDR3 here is CASMVLAGAYYNEQFF. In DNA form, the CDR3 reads TGCGCCAGCATGGTGCTAGCGGGAGCCTACTACAATGAGCAGTTCTTC.

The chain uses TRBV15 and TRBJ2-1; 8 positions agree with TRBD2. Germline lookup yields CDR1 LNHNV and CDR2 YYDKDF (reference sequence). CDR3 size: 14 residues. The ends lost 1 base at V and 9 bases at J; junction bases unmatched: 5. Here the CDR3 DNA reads TGTGCCACCAGCAGAGGGATCGCGGGGGGTGAGCAGTTCTTC. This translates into CATSRGIAGGEQFF.

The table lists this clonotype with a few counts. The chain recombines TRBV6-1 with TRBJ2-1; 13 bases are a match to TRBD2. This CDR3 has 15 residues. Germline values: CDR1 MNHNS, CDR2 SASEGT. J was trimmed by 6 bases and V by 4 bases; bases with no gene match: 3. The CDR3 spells CASSGGTSGINEQFF. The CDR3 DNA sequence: TGTGCCAGCAGTGGAGGGACTAGCGGGATCAATGAGCAGTTCTTC.

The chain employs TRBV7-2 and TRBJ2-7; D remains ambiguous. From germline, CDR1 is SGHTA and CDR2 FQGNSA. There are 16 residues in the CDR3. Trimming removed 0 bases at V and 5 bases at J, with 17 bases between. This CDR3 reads CASSLAGFSLGHEQYF. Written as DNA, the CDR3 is TGTGCCAGCAGCTTAGCGGGATTTTCTCTTGGTCACGAGCAGTACTTC.